This TCR beta chain was sequenced during a study of CD8+ T cells in alopecia areata. Regarding the study as a whole: Lesional scalp, notably in alopecia totalis/universalis, had clonality above that of normal scalp.

Extracted from the samples, RNA was reverse transcribed into cDNA to serve as the sequencing template. Profiling relied on immunoSEQ multiplex PCR, and the TCRdb table lists in-frame clones only, not all of them. Of roughly 100,000 clones listed, roughly 47% are singletons. The V gene lost 4 bases and the J gene lost 2 bases, with 13 bases spanning the gap. The length of the CDR3 is 14 residues. The germline V gene encodes CDR1 SGHRS and CDR2 YFSETQ. Stated treatment: oral pan-JAK inhibitor, 5-10 mg twice daily. With regard to this clone: Its antigen remains unidentified.

The chain links TRBV5-1 to TRBJ2-7; D ambiguous. The sequence was obtained from a human donor with alopecia areata. Sequencing was performed on CD8+ T cells sorted from blood, taken at week 24, from a patient treated with tofacitinib. The CDR3 nucleotides are TGCGCCAGCAGCCCGTACCCGGAGCCCTACGAGCAGTACTTC. It yields the protein CASSPYPEPYEQYF.